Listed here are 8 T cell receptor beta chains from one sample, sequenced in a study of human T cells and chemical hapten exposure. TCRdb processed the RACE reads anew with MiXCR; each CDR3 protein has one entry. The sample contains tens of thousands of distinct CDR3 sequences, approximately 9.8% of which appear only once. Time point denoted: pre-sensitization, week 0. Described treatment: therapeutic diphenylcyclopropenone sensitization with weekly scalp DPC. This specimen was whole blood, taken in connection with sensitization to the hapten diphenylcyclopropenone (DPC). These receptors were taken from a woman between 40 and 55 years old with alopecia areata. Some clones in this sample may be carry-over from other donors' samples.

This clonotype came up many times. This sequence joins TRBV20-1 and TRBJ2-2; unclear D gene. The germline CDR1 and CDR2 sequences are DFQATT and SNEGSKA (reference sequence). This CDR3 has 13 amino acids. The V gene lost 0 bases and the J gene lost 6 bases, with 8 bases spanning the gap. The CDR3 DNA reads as TGCAGTGCTAGAGATCCCCCGGCCGGGGAGCTGTTTTTT. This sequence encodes CSARDPPAGELFF.

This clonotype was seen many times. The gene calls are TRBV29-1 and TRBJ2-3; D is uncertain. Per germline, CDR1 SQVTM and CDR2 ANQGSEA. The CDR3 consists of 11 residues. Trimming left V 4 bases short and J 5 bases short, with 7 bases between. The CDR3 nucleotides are TGCAGCGTTGGGAACGGAGATACGCAGTATTTT. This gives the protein CSVGNGDTQYF.

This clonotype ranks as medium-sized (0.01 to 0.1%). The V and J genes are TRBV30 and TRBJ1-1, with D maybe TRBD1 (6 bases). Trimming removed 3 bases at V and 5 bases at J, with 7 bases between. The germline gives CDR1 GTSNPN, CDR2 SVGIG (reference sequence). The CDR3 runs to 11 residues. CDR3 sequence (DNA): TGTGCCTGGAGCGGACAGACTGAAGCTTTCTTT. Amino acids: CAWSGQTEAFF.

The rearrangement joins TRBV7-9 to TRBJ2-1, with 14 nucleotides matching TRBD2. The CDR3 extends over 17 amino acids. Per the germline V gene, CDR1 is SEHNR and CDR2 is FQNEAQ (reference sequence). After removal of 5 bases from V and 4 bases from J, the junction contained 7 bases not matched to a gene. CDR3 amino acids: CASSPRLAGGQYNEQFF. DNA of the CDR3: TGTGCCAGCAGCCCCAGACTAGCGGGGGGGCAGTACAATGAGCAGTTCTTC.

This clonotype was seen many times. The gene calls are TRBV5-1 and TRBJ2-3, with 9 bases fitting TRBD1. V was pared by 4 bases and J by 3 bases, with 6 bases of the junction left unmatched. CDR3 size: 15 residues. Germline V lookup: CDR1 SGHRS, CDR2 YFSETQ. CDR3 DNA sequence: TGCGCCAGCAGCGGAGACAGGGGGTTAACAGATACGCAGTATTTT. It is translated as CASSGDRGLTDTQYF. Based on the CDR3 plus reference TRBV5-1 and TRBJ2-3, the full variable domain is KAGVTQTPRYLIKTRGQQVTLSCSPISGHRSVSWYQQTPGQGLQFLFEYFSETQRNKGNFPGRFSGRQFSNSRSEMNVSTLELGDSALYLCASSGDRGLTDTQYFGPGTRLTVL.

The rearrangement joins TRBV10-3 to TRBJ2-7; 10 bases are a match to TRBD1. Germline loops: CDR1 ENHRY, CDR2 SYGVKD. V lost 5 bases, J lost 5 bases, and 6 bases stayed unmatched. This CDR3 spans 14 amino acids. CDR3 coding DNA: TGTGCCATCAGTCAAACCGGGACAGGGGACGAGCAGTACTTC. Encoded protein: CAISQTGTGDEQYF.

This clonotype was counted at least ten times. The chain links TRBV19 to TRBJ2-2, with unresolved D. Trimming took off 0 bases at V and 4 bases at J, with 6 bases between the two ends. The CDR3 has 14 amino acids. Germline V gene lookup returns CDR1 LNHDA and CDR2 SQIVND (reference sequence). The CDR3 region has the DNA TGTGCCAGTAGTATAGATCAAGGCACCGGGGAGCTGTTTTTT. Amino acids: CASSIDQGTGELFF.

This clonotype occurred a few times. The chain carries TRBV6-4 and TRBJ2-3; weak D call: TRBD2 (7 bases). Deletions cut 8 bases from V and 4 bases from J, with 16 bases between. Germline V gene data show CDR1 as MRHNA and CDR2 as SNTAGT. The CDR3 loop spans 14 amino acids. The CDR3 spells CASHPGGEADTQYF. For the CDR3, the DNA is TGTGCCAGCCACCCGGGGGGCGAGGCAGATACGCAGTATTTT.